The sequence of this TCR beta chain was determined in a study of T cell responses to AZD1222 COVID-19 vaccine. Profiling relied on immunoSEQ multiplex PCR, and the TCRdb table lists in-frame clones only, not all of them. The repertoire has about 110,000 clones, 85% to 90% of them found once; the top ten carry about 4.8%. Points from the study as a whole: Donors were largely white British and mainly female; clonal diversity was possibly underestimated.

CDR1 is KGHSH, CDR2 LQKENI, per germline. V was pared by 6 bases and J by 3 bases, with 9 bases between. This CDR3 has 12 amino acids. Concerning this clone: What it binds is unknown.

The V gene is TRBV18, the J gene TRBJ2-7; weak D call: TRBD1 (5 bases). Sequenced material: peripheral blood, taken on day 0 of AZD1222 vaccination. This TCR was recovered from an adult in good health. This chain's CDR3 is CASSQQDYEQYF. The CDR3 DNA is TGTGCCAGCTCCCAACAGGACTACGAGCAGTACTTC.